This T cell receptor (beta chain) was obtained from a study of blood T cell repertoires in COVID-19. Study as a whole: Italy, Spain and the United States were the sources of the convalescent and acute COVID-19 samples. The cDNA or gDNA used as material had been derived from T cells, B-cell-depleted T cells, or PBMCs.

In the original analysis: Amplification of reference gene primers provided the estimated nucleated cell counts. Only in-frame clones appear in the TCRdb table, and some are missing; sequencing was by immunoSEQ multiplex PCR. V and J calls plus clone size are reproduced from that table; the DNA served to infer D and trimming. Of over 150,000 clones in the sample, approximately 86% are singletons; the top ten hold about 0.6%. Seattle participants joined during active infection and were tracked over time. The CDR3 extends over 12 amino acids. The germline gives CDR1 ENHRY, CDR2 SYGVKD. V lost 8 bases and J lost 4, with 11 bases in between.

V is TRBV10-3 and J is TRBJ1-1; D gene ambiguous. The receptor was derived from a man aged 55-75 years with COVID-19, enrolled during active disease. The sample comprised peripheral blood. Here the CDR3 reads CAIGEVSTEAFF. CDR3 DNA sequence: TGTGCCATCGGAGAAGTTTCCACTGAAGCTTTCTTT.